This T cell receptor beta chain came from a study of blood T cells in healthy people across ages. General study findings and limits: Higher diversity and more naive CD4+ cells were features of long-lived donors, compared to aged donors.

On this clonotype: The antigen remains unidentified.

Together with a sample-barcoded 5' primer, a J-beta primer mix was included in a second PCR lasting 7 to 11 cycles. Each cDNA molecule carried a tag from a template-switch adaptor that contained 12 random nucleotides. Using its own MiXCR run on the 5' RACE reads, TCRdb lists one record per CDR3 protein. The sample lists over 1,300,000 distinct CDR3 sequences; around 59% were seen once. Sequenced material: blood. The sequence derives from a man younger than 30 in good health.

CDR3 DNA: TGCGCCAGCAGCCAAGTTCATAGGGACCCAAGGGTCGGGGAGCTGTTTTTT. Translation: CASSQVHRDPRVGELFF. The J gene is TRBJ2-2, the V gene TRBV4-3; D is tentatively TRBD1 or TRBD2 (5 bases each). V was pared by 1 base and J by 7 bases, with 19 bases between. The CDR3 sequence is 17 residues long. From germline, CDR1 is LGHNA and CDR2 YSLEER.